This T cell receptor beta chain is from a study of blood T cell repertoires in COVID-19. Study context: There were acute and convalescent COVID-19 samples, and they came from the United States, Italy and Spain. PBMCs, B-cell-depleted T cells, or T cells were the source of the cDNA or gDNA that made up the material.

Original handling: Amplifying reference gene primers gave estimates of nucleated cell counts. Here immunoSEQ multiplex PCR was the method, and the copy in TCRdb shows in-frame clones only, minus some. V, J and clone size are taken as reported in that table, and D and trimming were inferred from the DNA itself. The sample contains 210,000 or so clones, 80% to 90% of which appear only once. The germline V gene has CDR1 SGHVS and CDR2 FNYEAQ. V gave up 4 bases and J gave up 5 bases, with 15 bases separating them. The CDR3 runs 15 residues. This sequence originates from a man between 45 and 60 years old with acute or convalescent COVID-19. Input material: peripheral blood. This chain links TRBV7-6 with TRBJ2-1; D possibly corresponds to TRBD2 (6 bases). This CDR3 is CASSSATSYHNEQFF. In DNA form, the CDR3 reads TGTGCCAGCAGCTCCGCAACTAGCTACCACAATGAGCAGTTCTTC.